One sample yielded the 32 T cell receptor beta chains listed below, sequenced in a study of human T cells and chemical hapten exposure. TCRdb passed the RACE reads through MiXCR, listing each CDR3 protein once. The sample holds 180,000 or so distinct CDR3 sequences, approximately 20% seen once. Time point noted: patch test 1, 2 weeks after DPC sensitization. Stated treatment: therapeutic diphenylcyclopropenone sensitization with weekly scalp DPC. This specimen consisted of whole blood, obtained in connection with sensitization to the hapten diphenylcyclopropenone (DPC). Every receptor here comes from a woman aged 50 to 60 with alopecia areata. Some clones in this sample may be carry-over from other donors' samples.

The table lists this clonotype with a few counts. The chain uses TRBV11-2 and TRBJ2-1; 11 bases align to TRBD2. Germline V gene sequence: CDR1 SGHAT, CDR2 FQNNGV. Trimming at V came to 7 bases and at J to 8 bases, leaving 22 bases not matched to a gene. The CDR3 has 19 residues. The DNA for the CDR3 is TGTGCCAGCATCATTTTTCCCTTTATAGCGGGAGGGCCAGCTTATGAGCAGTTCTTC. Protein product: CASIIFPFIAGGPAYEQFF.

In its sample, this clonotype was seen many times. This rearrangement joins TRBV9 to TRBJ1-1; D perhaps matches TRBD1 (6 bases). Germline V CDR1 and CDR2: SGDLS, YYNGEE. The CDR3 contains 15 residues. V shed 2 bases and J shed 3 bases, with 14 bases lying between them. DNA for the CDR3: TGTGCCAGCAGCGTCCACAAACAGGGACACACTGAAGCTTTCTTT. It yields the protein CASSVHKQGHTEAFF.

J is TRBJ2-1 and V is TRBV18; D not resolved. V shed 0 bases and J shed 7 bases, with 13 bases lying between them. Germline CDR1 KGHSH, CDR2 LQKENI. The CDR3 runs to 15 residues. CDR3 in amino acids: CASSPPVEGSNEQFF. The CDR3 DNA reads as TGTGCCAGCTCACCACCTGTGGAAGGATCGAATGAGCAGTTCTTC. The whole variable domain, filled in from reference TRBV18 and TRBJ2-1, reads NAGVMQNPRHLVRRRGQEARLRCSPMKGHSHVYWYRQLPEEGLKFMVYLQKENIIDESGMPKERFSAEFPKEGPSILRIQQVVRGDSAAYFCASSPPVEGSNEQFFGPGTRLTVL.

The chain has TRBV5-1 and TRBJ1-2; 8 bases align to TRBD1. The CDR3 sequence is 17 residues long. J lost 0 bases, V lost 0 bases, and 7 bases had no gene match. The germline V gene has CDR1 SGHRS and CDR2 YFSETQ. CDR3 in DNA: TGCGCCAGCAGCTTGGATATTAGGACAGGGCCTAACTATGGCTACACCTTC. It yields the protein CASSLDIRTGPNYGYTF.

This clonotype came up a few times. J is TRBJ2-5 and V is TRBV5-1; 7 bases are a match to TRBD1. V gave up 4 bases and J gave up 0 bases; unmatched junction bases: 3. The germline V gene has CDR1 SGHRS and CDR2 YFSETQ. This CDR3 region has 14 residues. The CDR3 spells CASSLGQNQETQYF. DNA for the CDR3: TGCGCCAGCAGCCTGGGACAGAACCAAGAGACCCAGTACTTC.

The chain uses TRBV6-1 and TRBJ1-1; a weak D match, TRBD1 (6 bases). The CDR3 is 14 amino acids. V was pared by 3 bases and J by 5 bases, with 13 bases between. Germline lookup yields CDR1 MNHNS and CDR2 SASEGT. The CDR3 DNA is TGTGCCAGCAGTGAGGTTGGCAGGGGAACTGAAGCTTTCTTT. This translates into CASSEVGRGTEAFF.

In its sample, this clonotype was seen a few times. This CDR3 is CSIGSTDTQYF. In nucleotides, the CDR3 is TGCAGTATCGGAAGCACAGATACGCAGTATTTT. The chain employs TRBV20-1 and TRBJ2-3; D gene unclear. There are 11 residues in the CDR3. Germline-derived CDR1 and CDR2 are DFQATT and SNEGSKA (reference sequence). V was trimmed by 8 bases and J by 0 bases, leaving 6 bases between them.

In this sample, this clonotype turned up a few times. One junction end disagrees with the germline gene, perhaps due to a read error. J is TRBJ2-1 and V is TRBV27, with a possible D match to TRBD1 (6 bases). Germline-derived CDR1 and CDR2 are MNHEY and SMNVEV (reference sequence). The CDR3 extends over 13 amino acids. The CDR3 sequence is CAIKGHSDNEQFF. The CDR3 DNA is TGTGCCATCAAGGGACACTCCGACAATGAGCAGTTCTTC.

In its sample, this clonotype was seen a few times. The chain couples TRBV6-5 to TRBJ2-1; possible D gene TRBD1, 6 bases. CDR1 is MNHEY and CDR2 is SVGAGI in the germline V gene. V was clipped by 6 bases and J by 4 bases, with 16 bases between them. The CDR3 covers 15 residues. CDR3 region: CASSLTPGHYNEQFF. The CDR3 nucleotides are TGTGCCAGCAGCCTGACGCCGGGACATTACAATGAGCAGTTCTTC.

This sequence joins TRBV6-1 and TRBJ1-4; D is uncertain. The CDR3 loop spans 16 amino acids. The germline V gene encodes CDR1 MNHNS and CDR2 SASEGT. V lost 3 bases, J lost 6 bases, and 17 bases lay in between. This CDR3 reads CASSDSRAASYEKLFF. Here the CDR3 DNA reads TGTGCCAGCAGTGACAGTCGGGCCGCTTCCTATGAAAAACTGTTTTTT.

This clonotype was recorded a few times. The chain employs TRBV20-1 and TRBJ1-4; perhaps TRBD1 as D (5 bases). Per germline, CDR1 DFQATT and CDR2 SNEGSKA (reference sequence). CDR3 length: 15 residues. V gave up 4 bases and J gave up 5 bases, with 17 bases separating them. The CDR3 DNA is TGCAGTGCTACTTCCCTCGGGACGGTAAATGAAAAACTGTTTTTT. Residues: CSATSLGTVNEKLFF.

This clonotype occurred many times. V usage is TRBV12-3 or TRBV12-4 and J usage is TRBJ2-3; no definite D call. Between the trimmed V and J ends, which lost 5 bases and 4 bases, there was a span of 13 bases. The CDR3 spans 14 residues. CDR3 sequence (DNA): TGTGCCAGCAGTACCGCTAATAGGGCAGATACGCAGTATTTT. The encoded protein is CASSTANRADTQYF.

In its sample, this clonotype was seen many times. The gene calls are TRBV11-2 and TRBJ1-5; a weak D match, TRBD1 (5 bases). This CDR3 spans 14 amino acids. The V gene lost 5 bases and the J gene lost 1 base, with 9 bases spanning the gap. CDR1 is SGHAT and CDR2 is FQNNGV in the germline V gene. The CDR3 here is CASSQGSSNQPQHF. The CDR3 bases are TGTGCCAGCAGCCAGGGTTCCAGCAATCAGCCCCAGCATTTT. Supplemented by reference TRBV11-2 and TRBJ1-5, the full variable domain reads EAGVAQSPRYKIIEKRQSVAFWCNPISGHATLYWYQQILGQGPKLLIQFQNNGVVDDSQLPKDRFSAERLKGVDSTLKIQPAKLEDSAVYLCASSQGSSNQPQHFGDGTRLSIL.

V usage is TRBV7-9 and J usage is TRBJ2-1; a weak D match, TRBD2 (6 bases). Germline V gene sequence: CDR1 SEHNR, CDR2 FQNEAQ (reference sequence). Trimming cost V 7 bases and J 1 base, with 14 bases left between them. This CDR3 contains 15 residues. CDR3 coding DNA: TGTGCCAGCACCATCAATAGCGGATCCTACAATGAGCAGTTCTTC. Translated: CASTINSGSYNEQFF.

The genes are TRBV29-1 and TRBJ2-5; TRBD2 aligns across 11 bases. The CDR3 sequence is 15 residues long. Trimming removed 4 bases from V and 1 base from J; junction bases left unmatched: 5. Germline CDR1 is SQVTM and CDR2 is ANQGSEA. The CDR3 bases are TGCAGCGTTGCCCCTAGCGGGAGGACCCAAGAGACCCAGTACTTC. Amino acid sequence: CSVAPSGRTQETQYF. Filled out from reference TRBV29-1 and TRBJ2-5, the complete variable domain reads SAVISQKPSRDICQRGTSLTIQCQVDSQVTMMFWYRQQPGQSLTLIATANQGSEATYESGFVIDKFPISRPNLTFSTLTVSNMSPEDSSIYLCSVAPSGRTQETQYFGPGTRLLVL.

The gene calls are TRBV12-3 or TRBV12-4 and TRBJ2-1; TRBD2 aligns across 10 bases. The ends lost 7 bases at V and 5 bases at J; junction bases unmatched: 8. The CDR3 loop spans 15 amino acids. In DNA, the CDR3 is TGTGCCAGCACCTGGGGACTAGCGTCCAACAATGAGCAGTTCTTC. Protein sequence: CASTWGLASNNEQFF.

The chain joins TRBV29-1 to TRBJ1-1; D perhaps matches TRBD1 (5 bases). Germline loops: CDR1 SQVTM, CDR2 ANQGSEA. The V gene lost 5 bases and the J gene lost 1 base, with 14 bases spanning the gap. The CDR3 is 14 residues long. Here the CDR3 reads CSVSGMGGNTEAFF. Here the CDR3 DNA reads TGCAGCGTTTCTGGTATGGGGGGGAACACTGAAGCTTTCTTT.

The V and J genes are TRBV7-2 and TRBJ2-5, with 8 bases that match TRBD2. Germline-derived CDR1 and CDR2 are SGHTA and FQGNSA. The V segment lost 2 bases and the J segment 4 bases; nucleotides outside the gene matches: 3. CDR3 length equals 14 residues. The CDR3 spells CASSLRAGVETQYF. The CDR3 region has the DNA TGTGCCAGCAGCTTACGAGCGGGGGTAGAGACCCAGTACTTC.

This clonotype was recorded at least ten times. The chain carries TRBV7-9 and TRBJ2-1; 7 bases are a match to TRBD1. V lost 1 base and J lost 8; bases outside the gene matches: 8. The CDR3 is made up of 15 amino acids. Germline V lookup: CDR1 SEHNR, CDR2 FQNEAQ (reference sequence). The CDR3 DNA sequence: TGTGCCAGCAGCTTAGAGGAGACAGGGTGGGATGAGCAGTTCTTC. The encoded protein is CASSLEETGWDEQFF. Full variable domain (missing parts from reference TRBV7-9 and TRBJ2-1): DTGVSQNPRHKITKRGQNVTFRCDPISEHNRLYWYRQTLGQGPEFLTYFQNEAQLEKSRLLSDRFSAERPKGSFSTLEIQRTEQGDSAMYLCASSLEETGWDEQFFGPGTRLTVL.

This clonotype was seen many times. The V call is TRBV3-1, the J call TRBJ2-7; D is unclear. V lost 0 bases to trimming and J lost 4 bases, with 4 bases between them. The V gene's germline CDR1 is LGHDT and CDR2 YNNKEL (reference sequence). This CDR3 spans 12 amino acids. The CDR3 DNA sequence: TGTGCCAGCAGCCAAGAGAAGTACGAGCAGTACTTC. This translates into CASSQEKYEQYF.

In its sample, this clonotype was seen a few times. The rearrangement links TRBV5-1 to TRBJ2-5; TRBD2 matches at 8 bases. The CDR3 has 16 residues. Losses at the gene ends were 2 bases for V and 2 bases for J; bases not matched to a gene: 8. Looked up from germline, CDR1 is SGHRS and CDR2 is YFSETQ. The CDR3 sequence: CASSLGLALGQETQYF. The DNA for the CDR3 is TGCGCCAGCAGCTTAGGACTAGCACTGGGGCAAGAGACCCAGTACTTC.

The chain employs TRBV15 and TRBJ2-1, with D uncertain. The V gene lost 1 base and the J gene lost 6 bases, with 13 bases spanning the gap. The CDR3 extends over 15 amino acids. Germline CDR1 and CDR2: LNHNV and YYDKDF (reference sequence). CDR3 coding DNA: TGTGCCACCAGCAGAGGTCTAGGTCTGGGCAATGAGCAGTTCTTC. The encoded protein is CATSRGLGLGNEQFF. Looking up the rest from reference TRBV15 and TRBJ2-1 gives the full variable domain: DAMVIQNPRYQVTQFGKPVTLSCSQTLNHNVMYWYQQKSSQAPKLLFHYYDKDFNNEADTPDNFQSRRPNTSFCFLDIRSPGLGDTAMYLCATSRGLGLGNEQFFGPGTRLTVL.

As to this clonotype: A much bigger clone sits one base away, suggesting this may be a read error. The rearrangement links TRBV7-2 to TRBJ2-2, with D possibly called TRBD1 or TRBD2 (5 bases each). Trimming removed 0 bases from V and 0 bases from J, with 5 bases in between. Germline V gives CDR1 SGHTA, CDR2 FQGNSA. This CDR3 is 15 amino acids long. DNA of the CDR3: TGTGCCAGCAGCTTAGCGGGGGCGAACACCGGGGAGCTGTTTTTT. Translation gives CASSLAGANTGELFF.

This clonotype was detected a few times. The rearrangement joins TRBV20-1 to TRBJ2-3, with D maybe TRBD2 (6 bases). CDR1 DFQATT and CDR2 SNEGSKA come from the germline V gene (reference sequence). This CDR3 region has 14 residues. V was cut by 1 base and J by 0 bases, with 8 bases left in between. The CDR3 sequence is CSARVGTSTDTQYF. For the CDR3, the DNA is TGCAGTGCTAGAGTGGGGACTAGCACAGATACGCAGTATTTT.

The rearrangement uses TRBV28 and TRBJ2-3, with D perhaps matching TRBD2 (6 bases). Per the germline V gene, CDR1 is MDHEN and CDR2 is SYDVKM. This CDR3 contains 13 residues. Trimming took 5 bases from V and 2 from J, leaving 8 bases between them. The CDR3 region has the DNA TGTGCCAGCAGTCGGGACTCCACAGATACGCAGTATTTT. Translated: CASSRDSTDTQYF.

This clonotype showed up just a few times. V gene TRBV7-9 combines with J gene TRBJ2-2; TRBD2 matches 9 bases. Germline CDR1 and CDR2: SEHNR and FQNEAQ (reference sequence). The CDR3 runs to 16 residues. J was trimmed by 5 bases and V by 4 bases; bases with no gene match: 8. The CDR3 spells CASSSLAGVLTGELFF. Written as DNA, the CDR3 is TGTGCCAGCAGCTCGTTAGCGGGAGTCCTTACCGGGGAGCTGTTTTTT. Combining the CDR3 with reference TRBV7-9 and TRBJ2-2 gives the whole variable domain DTGVSQNPRHKITKRGQNVTFRCDPISEHNRLYWYRQTLGQGPEFLTYFQNEAQLEKSRLLSDRFSAERPKGSFSTLEIQRTEQGDSAMYLCASSSLAGVLTGELFFGEGSRLTVL.

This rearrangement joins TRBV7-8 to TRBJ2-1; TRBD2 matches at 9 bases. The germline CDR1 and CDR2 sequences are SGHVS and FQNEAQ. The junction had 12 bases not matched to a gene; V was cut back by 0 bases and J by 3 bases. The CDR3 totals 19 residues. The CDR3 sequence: CASSLAMGLAGTFYNEQFF. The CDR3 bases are TGTGCCAGCAGCTTAGCGATGGGGCTAGCGGGGACCTTCTACAATGAGCAGTTCTTC.

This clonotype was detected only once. The CDR3 DNA is TGTGCCAGCAGATGGGAAGGCACCGGGGAGCTGTTTTTT. Protein product: CASRWEGTGELFF. V is TRBV2 and J is TRBJ2-2; D is ambiguous. Trimming cost V 6 bases and J 4 bases, with 9 bases left between them. This CDR3 is 13 amino acids long. Germline CDR1 SNHLY, CDR2 FYNNEI.

In DNA, the CDR3 is TGCGCCAGCAGTTCCGGACAGGGGATCGATGAGCAGTTCTTC. Protein sequence: CASSSGQGIDEQFF. J is TRBJ2-1 and V is TRBV5-1, with 9 nucleotides matching TRBD1. The CDR3 consists of 14 residues. Germline trimming cut 5 bases from V and 8 bases from J; bases unmatched to any gene: 8. Germline CDR1 and CDR2: SGHRS and YFSETQ.

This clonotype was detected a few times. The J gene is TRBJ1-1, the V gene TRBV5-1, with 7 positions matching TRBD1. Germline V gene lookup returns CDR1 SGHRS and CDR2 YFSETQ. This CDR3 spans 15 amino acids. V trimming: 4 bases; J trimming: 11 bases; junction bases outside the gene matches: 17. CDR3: CASSEGTARVEGAFF. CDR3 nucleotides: TGCGCCAGCAGCGAAGGGACAGCGCGGGTGGAAGGGGCTTTCTTT. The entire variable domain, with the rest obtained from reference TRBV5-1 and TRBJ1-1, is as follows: KAGVTQTPRYLIKTRGQQVTLSCSPISGHRSVSWYQQTPGQGLQFLFEYFSETQRNKGNFPGRFSGRQFSNSRSEMNVSTLELGDSALYLCASSEGTARVEGAFFGQGTRLTVV.

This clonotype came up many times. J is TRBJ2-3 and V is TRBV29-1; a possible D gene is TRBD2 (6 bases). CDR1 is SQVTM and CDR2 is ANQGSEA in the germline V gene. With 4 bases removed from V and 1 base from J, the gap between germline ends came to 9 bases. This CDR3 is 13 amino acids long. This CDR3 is CSVGGMRTDTQYF. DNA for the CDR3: TGCAGCGTTGGCGGGATGCGCACAGATACGCAGTATTTT.

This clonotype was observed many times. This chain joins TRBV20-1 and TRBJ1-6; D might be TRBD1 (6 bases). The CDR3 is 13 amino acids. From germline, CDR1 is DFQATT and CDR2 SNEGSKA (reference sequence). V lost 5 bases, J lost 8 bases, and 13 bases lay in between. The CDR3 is CSAEGQPDSPLHF. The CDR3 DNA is TGCAGTGCTGAAGGACAGCCCGATTCACCCCTCCACTTT.